The 16 T cell receptor beta chains below all came from one sample that was sequenced in a study of OX40 agonist ivuxolimab in advanced cancers. Method: immunoSEQ multiplex PCR; TCRdb's copy keeps in-frame clones and lacks some. In the table there are over 55,000 clones, about 93% of which are singletons. The material sequenced was CD4+ or CD8+ T cells sorted from blood, taken in a trial of the OX40 agonist ivuxolimab. These receptors were obtained from an adult with an advanced solid tumor such as melanoma, head and neck, liver or kidney cancer.

This chain uses TRBV4-3 with TRBJ2-7; D may match TRBD1 or TRBD2 (6 bases each). Germline V gene lookup returns CDR1 LGHNA and CDR2 YSLEER. This CDR3 is 18 amino acids long. Trimming left V 0 bases short and J 2 bases short, with 20 bases between. CDR3 bases: TGCGCCAGCAGCCAAGAGAGGGGGGCAGGTCCCCCACCCTACGAGCAGTACTTC. It encodes CASSQERGAGPPPYEQYF.

The J gene is TRBJ2-7, the V gene TRBV27; TRBD1 might be the D (5 bases). Trimming left V 0 bases short and J 4 bases short, with 19 bases between. Germline loops: CDR1 MNHEY, CDR2 SMNVEV (reference sequence). The CDR3 has 17 residues. Here the CDR3 reads CASSLSARQGLGYEQYF. CDR3 in DNA: TGTGCCAGCAGTTTATCCGCCCGGCAGGGTCTAGGGTACGAGCAGTACTTC.

The chain recombines TRBV19 with TRBJ1-1; D gene ambiguous. V lost 6 bases and J 4 bases, leaving 12 bases between the germline ends. Germline V gene lookup returns CDR1 LNHDA and CDR2 SQIVND (reference sequence). The CDR3 is 13 residues long. The CDR3 loop is CASSVTAGTEAFF. CDR3 DNA: TGTGCCAGTAGCGTGACTGCCGGCACTGAAGCTTTCTTT. The full variable domain, rest sourced from reference TRBV19 and TRBJ1-1, is DGGITQSPKYLFRKEGQNVTLSCEQNLNHDAMYWYRQDPGQGLRLIYYSQIVNDFQKGDIAEGYSVSREKKESFPLTVTSAQKNPTAFYLCASSVTAGTEAFFGQGTRLTVV.

This clone was detected once. The V and J genes are TRBV19 and TRBJ2-3, with TRBD2 matching over 9 bases. The V segment lost 3 bases and the J segment 1 base; nucleotides outside the gene matches: 2. The CDR3 covers 15 residues. Germline CDR1 and CDR2: LNHDA and SQIVND (reference sequence). CDR3 residues: CASSIAGGGTDTQYF. CDR3 in DNA: TGTGCCAGTAGTATTGCGGGAGGGGGCACAGATACGCAGTATTTT.

The chain is built from TRBV19 and TRBJ1-2; D might be TRBD1 (5 bases). With 7 bases removed from V and 4 bases from J, the gap between germline ends came to 13 bases. CDR1 LNHDA and CDR2 SQIVND come from the germline V gene (reference sequence). The CDR3 is made up of 13 amino acids. The CDR3 sequence is CASMAGSLYGYTF. In DNA form, the CDR3 reads TGTGCCAGTATGGCAGGGTCCCTCTATGGCTACACCTTC.

This sequence joins TRBV19 and TRBJ2-2, with D tentatively TRBD2 (6 bases). The CDR3 is 12 residues long. Germline V gives CDR1 LNHDA, CDR2 SQIVND (reference sequence). Trimming removed 0 bases from V and 11 bases from J, with 7 bases in between. The CDR3: CASSIETSELFF. The CDR3 nucleotides read TGTGCCAGTAGTATAGAAACTAGCGAGCTGTTTTTT.

The sample holds one count of this clone. V and J are TRBV7-2 and TRBJ2-7; TRBD1 or TRBD2 may be the D gene (5 bases each). The germline V and J ends were trimmed by 1 base and 4 bases, with 14 bases remaining between them. This CDR3 contains 15 residues. Germline assignment: CDR1 SGHTA and CDR2 FQGNSA. CDR3 nucleotides: TGTGCCAGCAGCTTAGGGGACGGAGTTTTTTACGAGCAGTACTTC. Protein: CASSLGDGVFYEQYF. Variable domain in full (rest from reference TRBV7-2 and TRBJ2-7): GAGVSQSPSNKVTEKGKDVELRCDPISGHTALYWYRQSLGQGLEFLIYFQGNSAPDKSGLPSDRFSAERTGGSVSTLTIQRTQQEDSAVYLCASSLGDGVFYEQYFGPGTRLTVT.

This chain joins TRBV5-1 and TRBJ2-7; 7 bases map to TRBD1. Unmatched junction bases numbered 5, after V lost 0 bases and J lost 2 bases. Germline CDR1 is SGHRS and CDR2 is YFSETQ. The CDR3 spans 15 residues. The DNA for the CDR3 is TGCGCCAGCAGCTTGGAGGTGACAGGGCCCTACGAGCAGTACTTC. Amino acid sequence: CASSLEVTGPYEQYF.

This clone has a single count. The V gene is TRBV19, the J gene TRBJ1-2; tentative D call: TRBD1 (6 bases). Trimming took off 2 bases at V and 2 bases at J, with 9 bases between the two ends. Germline V gives CDR1 LNHDA, CDR2 SQIVND (reference sequence). There are 14 residues in the CDR3. DNA for the CDR3: TGTGCCAGTAGTATACGGGACACCAACTATGGCTACACCTTC. Protein sequence: CASSIRDTNYGYTF.

This chain joins TRBV5-1 and TRBJ2-2, with 11 nucleotides matching TRBD2. V trimming: 0 bases; J trimming: 6 bases; junction bases outside the gene matches: 7. The CDR3 has 17 amino acids. The germline V gene has CDR1 SGHRS and CDR2 YFSETQ. CDR3 residues: CASSLESSGGPPGELFF. DNA for the CDR3: TGCGCCAGCAGCTTGGAGTCTAGCGGGGGGCCCCCCGGGGAGCTGTTTTTT.

This clone was seen once. CDR3 sequence: CATRRDGNTIYF. The CDR3 DNA reads as TGTGCCACCCGGAGGGACGGAAACACCATATATTTT. This sequence joins TRBV15 and TRBJ1-3; a possible D gene is TRBD1 (5 bases). CDR1 LNHNV and CDR2 YYDKDF come from the germline V gene (reference sequence). The V gene lost 8 bases and the J gene lost 4 bases, with 9 bases spanning the gap. This CDR3 contains 12 residues.

The V gene is TRBV4-1, the J gene TRBJ2-7; TRBD2 is a possible D gene (6 bases). CDR1 is MGHRA and CDR2 is YSYEKL in the germline V gene. This CDR3 is 14 amino acids long. Trimming removed 3 bases at V and 3 bases at J, with 12 bases between. CDR3 sequence: CASSQRDRIYEQYF. The DNA for the CDR3 is TGCGCCAGCAGCCAGCGGGACCGGATCTACGAGCAGTACTTC.

This clone was detected once. The chain links TRBV4-3 to TRBJ1-2; no definite D call. The CDR3 extends over 14 amino acids. In germline, CDR1 is LGHNA, CDR2 YSLEER. V dropped 0 bases and J dropped 2 bases, with 7 bases sitting between them. CDR3 in amino acids: CASSQEGLNYGYTF. The CDR3 nucleotides read TGCGCCAGCAGCCAAGAAGGGCTGAACTATGGCTACACCTTC.

This chain uses TRBV5-1 with TRBJ1-1; D is perhaps TRBD1 (5 bases). V lost 4 bases and J lost 3, with 13 bases in between. CDR3 length equals 14 residues. Per germline, CDR1 SGHRS and CDR2 YFSETQ. CDR3 nucleotides: TGCGCCAGCAGCCCGGGACGGGAGGACACTGAAGCTTTCTTT. Protein: CASSPGREDTEAFF.

The rearrangement links TRBV15 to TRBJ2-1, with D unclear. CDR1 LNHNV and CDR2 YYDKDF come from the germline V gene (reference sequence). The V and J ends lost 3 bases and 1 base respectively, with 7 bases between them. The CDR3 has 14 residues. In nucleotides, the CDR3 is TGTGCCACCAGCAGGGCGGTTTCCTACAATGAGCAGTTCTTC. As protein: CATSRAVSYNEQFF.

This clone appeared a single time. The chain has TRBV5-1 and TRBJ2-5, with TRBD2 identical over 9 bases. The CDR3 is 16 amino acids. The junction had 11 bases not matched to a gene; V was cut back by 4 bases and J by 4 bases. Looked up from germline, CDR1 is SGHRS and CDR2 is YFSETQ. The DNA of the CDR3 is TGCGCCAGCAGCGCAGACTGGCGGGGGGGCCCAGAGACCCAGTACTTC. This encodes CASSADWRGGPETQYF.